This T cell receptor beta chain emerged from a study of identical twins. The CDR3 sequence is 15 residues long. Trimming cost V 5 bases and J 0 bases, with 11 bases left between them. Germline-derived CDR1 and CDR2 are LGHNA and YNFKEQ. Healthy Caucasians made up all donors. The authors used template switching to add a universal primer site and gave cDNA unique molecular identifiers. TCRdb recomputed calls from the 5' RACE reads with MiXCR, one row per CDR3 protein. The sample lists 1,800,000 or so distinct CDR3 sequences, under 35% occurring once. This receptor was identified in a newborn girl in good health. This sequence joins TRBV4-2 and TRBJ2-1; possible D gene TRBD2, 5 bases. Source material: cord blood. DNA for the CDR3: TGTGCCAGCAGCTTCAAACGGGACTCCTACAATGAGCAGTTCTTC. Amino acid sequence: CASSFKRDSYNEQFF.